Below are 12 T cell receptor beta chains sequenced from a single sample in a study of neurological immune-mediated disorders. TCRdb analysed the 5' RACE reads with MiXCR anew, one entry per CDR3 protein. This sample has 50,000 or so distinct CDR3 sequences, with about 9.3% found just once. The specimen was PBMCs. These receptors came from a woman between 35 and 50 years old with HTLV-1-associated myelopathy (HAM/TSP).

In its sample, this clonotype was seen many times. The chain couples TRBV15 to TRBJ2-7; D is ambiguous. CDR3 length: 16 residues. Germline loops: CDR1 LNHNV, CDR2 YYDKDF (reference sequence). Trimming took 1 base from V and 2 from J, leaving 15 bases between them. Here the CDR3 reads CATSRGLTDGAYEQYF. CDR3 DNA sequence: TGTGCCACCAGCAGAGGTCTCACCGACGGAGCCTACGAGCAGTACTTC.

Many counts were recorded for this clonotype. The CDR3 nucleotides are TGTGCCAGCAGCGTGGGACAGGGGGTTGGGAATGAGCAGTTCTTC. It is translated as CASSVGQGVGNEQFF. The chain couples TRBV9 to TRBJ2-1; 11 bases are shared with TRBD1. V was pared by 2 bases and J by 7 bases, with 5 bases of the junction left unmatched. CDR3 length: 15 residues. Germline V CDR1 and CDR2: SGDLS, YYNGEE.

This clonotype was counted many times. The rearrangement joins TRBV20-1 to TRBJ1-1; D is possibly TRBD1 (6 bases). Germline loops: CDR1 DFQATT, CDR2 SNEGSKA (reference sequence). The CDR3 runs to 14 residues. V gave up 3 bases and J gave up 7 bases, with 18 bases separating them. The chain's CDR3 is CSARSDRTGSEAFF. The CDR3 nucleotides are TGCAGTGCTAGGTCTGACAGGACCGGGAGTGAAGCTTTCTTT.

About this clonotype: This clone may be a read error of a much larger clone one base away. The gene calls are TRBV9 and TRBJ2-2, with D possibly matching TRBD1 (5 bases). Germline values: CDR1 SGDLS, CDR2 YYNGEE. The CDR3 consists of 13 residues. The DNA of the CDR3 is TGTGTCAGCACCAAGAGGACATACGGGGAGCTGTTTTTT. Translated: CVSTKRTYGELFF. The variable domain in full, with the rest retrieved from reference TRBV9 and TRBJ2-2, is DSGVTQTPKHLITATGQRVTLRCSPRSGDLSVYWYQQSLDQGLQFLIQYYNGEERAKGNILERFSAQQFPDLHSELNLSSLELGDSALYFCVSTKRTYGELFFGEGSRLTVL.

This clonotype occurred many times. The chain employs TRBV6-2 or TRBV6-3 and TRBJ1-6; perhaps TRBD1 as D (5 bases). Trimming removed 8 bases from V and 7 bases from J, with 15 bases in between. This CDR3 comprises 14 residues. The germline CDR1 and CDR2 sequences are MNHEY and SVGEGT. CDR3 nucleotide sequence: TGTGCCAGCGCTAAGGGACGGCAAAATTCACCCCTCCACTTT. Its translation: CASAKGRQNSPLHF.

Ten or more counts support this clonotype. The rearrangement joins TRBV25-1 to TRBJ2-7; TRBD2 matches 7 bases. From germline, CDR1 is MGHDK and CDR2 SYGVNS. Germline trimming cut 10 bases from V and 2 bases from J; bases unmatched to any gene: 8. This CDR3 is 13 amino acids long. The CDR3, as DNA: TGTGCCACTCGCGAGGGAGGGACCTACGAGCAGTACTTC. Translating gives CATREGGTYEQYF.

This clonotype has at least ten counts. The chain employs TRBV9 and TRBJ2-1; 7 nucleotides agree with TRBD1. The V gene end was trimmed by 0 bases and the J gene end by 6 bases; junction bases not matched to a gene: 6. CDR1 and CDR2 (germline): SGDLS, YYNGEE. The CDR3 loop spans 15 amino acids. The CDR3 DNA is TGTGCCAGCAGCGTAGCGACAGGGTTAGGCAATGAGCAGTTCTTC. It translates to CASSVATGLGNEQFF.

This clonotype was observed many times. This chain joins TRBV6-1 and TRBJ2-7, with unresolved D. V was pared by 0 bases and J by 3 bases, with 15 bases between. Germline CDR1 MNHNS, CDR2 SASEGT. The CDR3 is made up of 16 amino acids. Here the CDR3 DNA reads TGTGCCAGCAGTGAAGCTATGCCCATCTGGGACTACGAGCAGTACTTC. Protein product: CASSEAMPIWDYEQYF.

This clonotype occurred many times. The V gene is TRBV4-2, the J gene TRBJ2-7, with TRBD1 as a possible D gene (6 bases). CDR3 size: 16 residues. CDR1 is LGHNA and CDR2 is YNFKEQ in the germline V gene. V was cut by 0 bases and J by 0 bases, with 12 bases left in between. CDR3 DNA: TGTGCCAGCAGCCAAGATCTAGGACAGAACTCCTACGAGCAGTACTTC. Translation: CASSQDLGQNSYEQYF.

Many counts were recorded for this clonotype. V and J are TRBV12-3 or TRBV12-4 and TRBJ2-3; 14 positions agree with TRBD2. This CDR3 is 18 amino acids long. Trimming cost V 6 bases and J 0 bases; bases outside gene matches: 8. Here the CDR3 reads CASSQTSGGASSTDTQYF. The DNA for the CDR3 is TGTGCCAGCAGCCAGACTAGCGGGGGGGCATCTAGCACAGATACGCAGTATTTT.

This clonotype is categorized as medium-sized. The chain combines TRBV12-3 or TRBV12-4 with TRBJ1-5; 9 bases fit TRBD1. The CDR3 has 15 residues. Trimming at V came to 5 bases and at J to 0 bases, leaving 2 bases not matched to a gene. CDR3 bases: TGTGCCAGCAGTCGGGACAGGGATAGCAATCAGCCCCAGCATTTT. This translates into CASSRDRDSNQPQHF.

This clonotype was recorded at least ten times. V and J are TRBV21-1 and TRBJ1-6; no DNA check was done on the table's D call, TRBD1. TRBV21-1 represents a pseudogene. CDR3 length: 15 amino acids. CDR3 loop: CASSKVGRGVTPLHF. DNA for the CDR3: TGTGCCAGCAGCAAAGTGGGCAGGGGAGTAACACCCCTCCACTTT.